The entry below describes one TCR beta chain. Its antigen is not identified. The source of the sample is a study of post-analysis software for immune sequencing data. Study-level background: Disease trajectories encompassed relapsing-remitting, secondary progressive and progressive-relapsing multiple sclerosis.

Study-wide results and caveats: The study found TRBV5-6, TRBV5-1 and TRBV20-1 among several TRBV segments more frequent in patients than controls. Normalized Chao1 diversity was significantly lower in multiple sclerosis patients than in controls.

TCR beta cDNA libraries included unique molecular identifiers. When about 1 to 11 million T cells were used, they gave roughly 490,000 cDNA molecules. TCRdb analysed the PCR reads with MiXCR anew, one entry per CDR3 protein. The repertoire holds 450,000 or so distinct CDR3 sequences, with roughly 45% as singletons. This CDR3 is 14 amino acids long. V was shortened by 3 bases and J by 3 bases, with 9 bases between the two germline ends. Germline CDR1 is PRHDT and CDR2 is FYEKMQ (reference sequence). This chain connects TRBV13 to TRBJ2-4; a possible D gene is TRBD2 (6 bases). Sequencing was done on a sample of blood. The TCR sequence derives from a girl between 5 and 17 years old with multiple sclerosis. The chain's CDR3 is CASSLRGGKNIQYF. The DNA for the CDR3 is TGTGCCAGCAGCTTGCGGGGAGGCAAAAACATTCAGTACTTC.